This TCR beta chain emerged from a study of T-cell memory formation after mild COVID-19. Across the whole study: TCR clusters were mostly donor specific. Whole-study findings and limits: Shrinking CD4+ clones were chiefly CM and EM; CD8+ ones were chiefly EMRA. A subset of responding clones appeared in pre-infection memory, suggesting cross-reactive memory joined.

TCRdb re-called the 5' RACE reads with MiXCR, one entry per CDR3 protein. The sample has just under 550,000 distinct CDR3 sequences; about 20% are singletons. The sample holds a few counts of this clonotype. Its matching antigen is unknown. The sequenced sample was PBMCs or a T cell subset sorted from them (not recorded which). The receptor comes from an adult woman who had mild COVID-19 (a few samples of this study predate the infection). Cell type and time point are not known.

The CDR3 sequence is CASSFPRTGGISRGQETQYF. Here the CDR3 DNA reads TGTGCCAGCAGCTTCCCTCGGACAGGGGGGATCTCGCGGGGACAAGAGACCCAGTACTTC. V gene TRBV7-8 combines with J gene TRBJ2-5, with TRBD1 matching over 10 bases. V dropped 3 bases and J dropped 2; count of bases not matched to a gene: 18. This CDR3 is 20 amino acids long. The germline V gene encodes CDR1 SGHVS and CDR2 FQNEAQ.